The T cell receptor beta chain under discussion was sequenced for a study of post-analysis software for immune sequencing data. Across the whole study: Recorded disease courses covered relapsing-remitting, secondary progressive and progressive-relapsing multiple sclerosis. Some patients had no subtype annotation. Study results and caveats: Relative to controls, patients with multiple sclerosis showed significantly lower normalized Chao1 diversity. TRBV segments more frequent in patients than in controls numbered five and included TRBV5-6, TRBV5-1 and TRBV20-1.

cDNA libraries for TCR beta contained unique molecular identifiers. Yield was around 500,000 cDNA molecules from around 1 to 9.1 million T cells. TCRdb analysed the PCR reads with MiXCR anew, one entry per CDR3 protein. Found here are some 890,000 distinct CDR3 sequences, about 50% of them singletons; the top ten hold 4.6%. Worth noting for this clonotype: Antigen unknown.

The CDR3 length is 14 residues. Germline loops: CDR1 SQVTM, CDR2 ANQGSEA. V lost 4 bases, J lost 4 bases, and 8 bases stayed unmatched. The chain has TRBV29-1 and TRBJ2-7; 9 bases are a match to TRBD1. The sample consisted of blood. The TCR sequence derives from a girl between 10 and 17 years old with multiple sclerosis. In DNA, the CDR3 is TGCAGCGTTGGATACAGGGGGCTAAAGTACGAGCAGTACTTC. Translation gives CSVGYRGLKYEQYF.